What follows are 19 T cell receptor beta chains derived from one specimen sequenced in a study of blood T cells in healthy people across ages. Through a sample-barcoded 5' primer and a J-beta primer mix, a second PCR was run for about 6 to 11 cycles. TCRdb used MiXCR to reprocess the 5' RACE reads, holding one entry per CDR3 protein. The data show approximately 490,000 distinct CDR3 sequences, approximately 25% seen once. This sample also appeared in a second study, on T cells of mothers and their children.

The sequenced sample was blood. These TCRs come from a boy aged 5-17 years in good health.

The count of this clonotype is one. V gene TRBV27 combines with J gene TRBJ2-1, with no clear D. Germline loops: CDR1 MNHEY, CDR2 SMNVEV (reference sequence). The CDR3 length is 14 residues. The V end lost 4 bases, the J end lost 6 bases, and 13 bases lay between the germline ends. CDR3 in amino acids: CASSSRAKSNEQFF. CDR3 sequence (DNA): TGTGCCAGCAGTTCCCGGGCCAAATCCAATGAGCAGTTCTTC.

This clonotype was recorded many times. This chain connects TRBV28 to TRBJ2-7, with no clear D. V lost 4 bases and J lost 0, with 10 bases in between. CDR1 and CDR2 (germline): MDHEN, SYDVKM. The CDR3 is 14 residues long. CDR3 bases: TGTGCCAGCAGTTCGTCCATTGGCTCCTACGAGCAGTACTTC. Amino acid sequence: CASSSSIGSYEQYF. Full variable domain (missing parts from reference TRBV28 and TRBJ2-7): DVKVTQSSRYLVKRTGEKVFLECVQDMDHENMFWYRQDPGLGLRLIYFSYDVKMKEKGDIPEGYSVSREKKERFSLILESASTNQTSMYLCASSSSIGSYEQYFGPGTRLTVT.

This clonotype has only a few counts. The chain has TRBV9 and TRBJ2-7; 8 bases map to TRBD1. Trimming cost V 5 bases and J 7 bases; bases outside gene matches: 11. Germline CDR1 reads SGDLS; CDR2 reads YYNGEE. This CDR3 is built from 14 residues. The CDR3 sequence: CASSLGQGLGEQYF. As DNA, the CDR3 is TGTGCCAGCAGTCTCGGACAGGGCCTGGGGGAGCAGTACTTC.

The table lists this clonotype with a few counts. V is TRBV28 and J is TRBJ2-2; 10 bases line up with TRBD1. With 10 bases clipped from V and 5 bases from J, the junction kept 7 bases outside the gene matches. CDR3 length: 14 amino acids. The germline V gene encodes CDR1 MDHEN and CDR2 SYDVKM. The DNA for the CDR3 is TGTGCCATCGGGGCGGACAGGGGGACCGGGGAGCTGTTTTTT. This sequence encodes CAIGADRGTGELFF.

This clonotype has just a few counts. The chain is built from TRBV15 and TRBJ2-7; D is ambiguous. This CDR3 is built from 15 residues. Trimming cost V 3 bases and J 0 bases, with 12 bases left between them. Germline lookup yields CDR1 LNHNV and CDR2 YYDKDF (reference sequence). CDR3 DNA: TGTGCCACCAGCAGGGGCAAACCCAGCTCCTACGAGCAGTACTTC. Its protein is CATSRGKPSSYEQYF. The entire variable domain, with the rest obtained from reference TRBV15 and TRBJ2-7, is as follows: DAMVIQNPRYQVTQFGKPVTLSCSQTLNHNVMYWYQQKSSQAPKLLFHYYDKDFNNEADTPDNFQSRRPNTSFCFLDIRSPGLGDTAMYLCATSRGKPSSYEQYFGPGTRLTVT.

There are many counts of this clonotype. The V call is TRBV20-1, the J call TRBJ2-3; TRBD1 matches at 8 bases. This CDR3 has 13 residues. The V and J ends lost 6 bases and 2 bases, in that order; junction bases with no gene match: 4. CDR1 and CDR2 (germline): DFQATT, SNEGSKA (reference sequence). For the CDR3, the DNA is TGCAGTGCCACGGGACAGGCCACAGATACGCAGTATTTT. This sequence encodes CSATGQATDTQYF.

This clonotype occurred a few times. The V and J genes are TRBV27 and TRBJ2-5, with D possibly being TRBD1 (6 bases). The CDR3 runs to 13 residues. Germline CDR1 and CDR2: MNHEY and SMNVEV (reference sequence). Trimming stripped 6 bases from V and 12 bases from J, with 20 bases between. As DNA, the CDR3 is TGTGCCAGCAGATCCCGGGACACAAGACTGAAGTACTTC. Amino acid sequence: CASRSRDTRLKYF.

This clonotype occurred a few times. This sequence joins TRBV4-1 and TRBJ1-2; the D is unclear. V was clipped by 0 bases and J by 5 bases, with 1 base between them. The CDR3 extends over 11 amino acids. Germline V CDR1 and CDR2: MGHRA, YSYEKL. In DNA form, the CDR3 reads TGCGCCAGCAGCCAAGAGTATGGCTACACCTTC. The encoded protein is CASSQEYGYTF.

In this sample, this clonotype turned up a few times. This sequence joins TRBV20-1 and TRBJ2-7; D call uncertain. CDR1 and CDR2 from the germline V gene are DFQATT and SNEGSKA (reference sequence). Trimming pared 0 bases from V and 0 bases from J, leaving 6 bases between. The CDR3 runs 13 residues. CDR3 coding DNA: TGCAGTGCTAGAGATTATGGCTCCTACGAGCAGTACTTC. Its translation: CSARDYGSYEQYF.

This clonotype was seen ten or more times. Its ends do not fully match the called genes, so a read error is possible. CDR3 sequence: CASSSGTGGEKLFF. In DNA form, the CDR3 reads TGTGCCAGCAGTAGCGGGACAGGGGGGGAAAAACTGTTTTTT. V and J are TRBV5-1 and TRBJ1-4; the match to TRBD1 covers 11 bases. The CDR3 is 14 residues long. Looked up from germline, CDR1 is SGHRS and CDR2 is YFSETQ.

This clonotype was detected a few times. J is TRBJ1-4 and V is TRBV2; D not certain. V was cut by 11 bases and J by 10 bases, with 14 bases left in between. The V gene's germline CDR1 is SNHLY and CDR2 FYNNEI. The CDR3 length is 11 residues. The CDR3, as DNA: TGTGCCGGTTTTTCAGGTGGAAAACTGTTTTTT. Its protein product is CAGFSGGKLFF.

This clonotype was detected a few times. V usage is TRBV9 and J usage is TRBJ2-2, with 8 bases aligning to TRBD2. The CDR3 loop spans 13 amino acids. The V segment lost 0 bases and the J segment 11 bases; nucleotides outside the gene matches: 3. Germline assignment: CDR1 SGDLS and CDR2 YYNGEE. This CDR3 is CASSVELAGELFF. The CDR3 bases are TGTGCCAGCAGCGTAGAGTTAGCGGGAGAGCTGTTTTTT.

V gene TRBV3-1 combines with J gene TRBJ1-1; D ambiguous. The V gene lost 3 bases and the J gene lost 8 bases, with 13 bases spanning the gap. The CDR3 runs 13 residues. Germline CDR1 and CDR2: LGHDT and YNNKEL (reference sequence). The CDR3 is CASSQVSQLEAFF. In nucleotides, the CDR3 is TGTGCCAGCAGCCAGGTGTCCCAACTCGAAGCTTTCTTT.

This rearrangement joins TRBV29-1 to TRBJ1-1; the D gene is possibly TRBD1 (5 bases). The CDR3 has 11 amino acids. The V and J ends lost 7 bases and 11 bases respectively, with 17 bases between them. The germline gives CDR1 SQVTM, CDR2 ANQGSEA. The CDR3 DNA reads as TGCAGCGCCGGGACGCGGGGCTCGGCTTTCTTT. Amino acids: CSAGTRGSAFF. Looking up the rest from reference TRBV29-1 and TRBJ1-1 gives the full variable domain: SAVISQKPSRDICQRGTSLTIQCQVDSQVTMMFWYRQQPGQSLTLIATANQGSEATYESGFVIDKFPISRPNLTFSTLTVSNMSPEDSSIYLCSAGTRGSAFFGQGTRLTVV.

This clonotype turned up a few times. This rearrangement joins TRBV15 to TRBJ2-2; tentatively, D is TRBD1 (6 bases). CDR3 length: 12 residues. V lost 6 bases, J lost 6 bases, and 8 bases lay in between. Per the germline V gene, CDR1 is LNHNV and CDR2 is YYDKDF (reference sequence). CDR3 protein: CATRPGAGELFF. CDR3 nucleotide sequence: TGTGCCACCAGACCAGGGGCCGGGGAGCTGTTTTTT.

This clonotype came up many times. V usage is TRBV12-3 or TRBV12-4 and J usage is TRBJ2-7; D remains ambiguous. This CDR3 is 12 amino acids long. V was pared by 4 bases and J by 5 bases, with 9 bases between. This chain's CDR3 is CASSSLTDEQYF. The CDR3 nucleotides are TGTGCCAGCAGTTCTCTAACCGACGAGCAGTACTTC.

This chain links TRBV4-1 with TRBJ1-2; 8 nucleotides agree with TRBD1. Per germline, CDR1 MGHRA and CDR2 YSYEKL. The J segment lost 5 bases and the V segment lost 0 bases, leaving 2 bases of the junction unmatched. The CDR3 contains 14 residues. CDR3 coding DNA: TGCGCCAGCAGCCAAGAACAGGGGGTGTATGGCTACACCTTC. The encoded protein is CASSQEQGVYGYTF.

The chain links TRBV29-1 to TRBJ2-7; TRBD2 aligns across 8 bases. The V gene's germline CDR1 is SQVTM and CDR2 ANQGSEA. The CDR3 is 15 amino acids. Losses at the gene ends were 6 bases for V and 3 bases for J; bases not matched to a gene: 13. The CDR3 DNA follows: TGCAGCGTCACGGGGGGGGCGGAAGGAATCTACGAGCAGTACTTC. Its translation is CSVTGGAEGIYEQYF.

In regard to this clonotype: Germline and junction disagree at one end, which may indicate a read error. This sequence joins TRBV6-5 and TRBJ2-3; D is possibly TRBD1 (5 bases). The CDR3 extends over 19 amino acids. Germline CDR1 is MNHEY and CDR2 is SVGAGI. The CDR3 region is CASSYSGPGRPHTKDAQYF. The CDR3 coding sequence is TGTGCCAGCAGTTACTCGGGGCCAGGACGTCCACACACAAAAGATGCGCAGTATTTT.